This entry lists 27 T cell receptor beta chains sequenced from one sample in a study of shared clonotypes between healthy human individuals. Assay: immunoSEQ multiplex PCR; the TCRdb copy retains only in-frame clones and omits some. The sample lists 1.6 million or so clones; approximately 98.5% were seen once. The source material was naive CD4+ T cells sorted from blood. Subset in this sample: CD45RA+ positively selected. These receptors came from a man in his thirties or forties in good health.

The V call is TRBV18, the J call TRBJ1-1; tentative D call: TRBD1 (5 bases). CDR3 size: 16 residues. The germline V and J ends were trimmed by 6 bases and 1 base, with 18 bases remaining between them. Germline V CDR1 and CDR2: KGHSH, LQKENI. Here the CDR3 DNA reads TGTGCCAGCTCGGAGTTAGCCGGGACGGCGAACACTGAAGCTTTCTTT. Protein sequence: CASSELAGTANTEAFF. Full variable domain (outside the CDR3, taken from reference TRBV18 and TRBJ1-1): NAGVMQNPRHLVRRRGQEARLRCSPMKGHSHVYWYRQLPEEGLKFMVYLQKENIIDESGMPKERFSAEFPKEGPSILRIQQVVRGDSAAYFCASSELAGTANTEAFFGQGTRLTVV.

CDR3 amino acids: CASSYSFGNTEAFF. The DNA for the CDR3 is TGTGCCAGCAGTTACTCGTTCGGGAACACTGAAGCTTTCTTT. V usage is TRBV6-5 and J usage is TRBJ1-1; D uncertain. Per the germline V gene, CDR1 is MNHEY and CDR2 is SVGAGI. The CDR3 is 14 amino acids. V dropped 0 bases and J dropped 1 base, with 6 bases sitting between them.

The V and J genes are TRBV30 and TRBJ1-1; the D gene is possibly TRBD1 (6 bases). The germline V gene encodes CDR1 GTSNPN and CDR2 SVGIG (reference sequence). The V end lost 5 bases, the J end lost 1 base, and 11 bases lay between the germline ends. The CDR3 consists of 13 residues. In DNA, the CDR3 is TGTGCCTGGGGGGGGGCATCGAACACTGAAGCTTTCTTT. Protein product: CAWGGASNTEAFF.

V is TRBV28 and J is TRBJ2-5; D tentatively fits TRBD1 or TRBD2 (5 bases each). CDR3 length equals 14 residues. Trimming took off 2 bases at V and 3 bases at J, with 10 bases between the two ends. The V gene's germline CDR1 is MDHEN and CDR2 SYDVKM. CDR3 sequence reads: CASSLTGTEETQYF. DNA of the CDR3: TGTGCCAGCAGTTTAACCGGGACGGAAGAGACCCAGTACTTC.

In this sample, this clone turned up once. This chain joins TRBV7-6 and TRBJ2-7, with 10 bases fitting TRBD1. This CDR3 contains 14 residues. V was pared by 8 bases and J by 7 bases, with 11 bases of the junction left unmatched. Germline V gene sequence: CDR1 SGHVS, CDR2 FNYEAQ. This CDR3 is CASGPGQGFWEQYF. CDR3 coding DNA: TGTGCCAGCGGACCGGGACAGGGGTTTTGGGAGCAGTACTTC. Full variable domain (rest looked up from reference TRBV7-6 and TRBJ2-7): GAGVSQSPRYKVTKRGQDVALRCDPISGHVSLYWYRQALGQGPEFLTYFNYEAQQDKSGLPNDRFSAERPEGSISTLTIQRTEQRDSAMYRCASGPGQGFWEQYFGPGTRLTVT.

This sequence joins TRBV27 and TRBJ2-1; D might be TRBD2 (7 bases). Trimming took 6 bases from V and 13 from J, leaving 31 bases between them. CDR1 MNHEY and CDR2 SMNVEV come from the germline V gene (reference sequence). This CDR3 spans 17 amino acids. The CDR3 coding sequence is TGTGCCAGCAGCTTGACCGGCCGGACTAGTCAGTCTGGGGGCCAGTTCTTC. Translating gives CASSLTGRTSQSGGQFF.

The chain has TRBV5-1 and TRBJ2-5, with D uncertain. Per germline, CDR1 SGHRS and CDR2 YFSETQ. Trimming removed 4 bases from V and 4 bases from J, with 8 bases in between. The CDR3 consists of 12 residues. In nucleotides, the CDR3 is TGCGCCAGCAGCGCCGTCAGAGAGACCCAGTACTTC. As protein: CASSAVRETQYF.

Comments on this clone: Different DNA sequences within this sample yield the same CDR3. The CDR3 sequence: CASSPGPNEQFF. Written as DNA, the CDR3 is TGTGCCAGCTCACCAGGACCCAATGAGCAGTTCTTC. V and J are TRBV18 and TRBJ2-1; D ambiguous. The germline V gene has CDR1 KGHSH and CDR2 LQKENI. This CDR3 region has 12 residues. Trimming cost V 2 bases and J 6 bases, with 5 bases left between them.

The CDR3 region is CASSLGIDSYEQYF. The CDR3 nucleotides are TGTGCCAGCAGCCTAGGGATTGACAGCTACGAGCAGTACTTC. The chain employs TRBV11-2 and TRBJ2-7; the D gene is possibly TRBD1 (5 bases). Trimming left V 5 bases short and J 3 bases short, with 14 bases between. Germline CDR1 is SGHAT and CDR2 is FQNNGV. The CDR3 length is 14 residues. Using reference TRBV11-2 and TRBJ2-7 for the parts outside the CDR3, the full variable domain is EAGVAQSPRYKIIEKRQSVAFWCNPISGHATLYWYQQILGQGPKLLIQFQNNGVVDDSQLPKDRFSAERLKGVDSTLKIQPAKLEDSAVYLCASSLGIDSYEQYFGPGTRLTVT.

The chain has TRBV7-3 and TRBJ2-5; TRBD2 aligns across 8 bases. Trimming removed 5 bases from V and 1 base from J; junction bases left unmatched: 6. Looked up from germline, CDR1 is SGHTA and CDR2 is FQGTGA. The CDR3 spans 15 residues. The DNA of the CDR3 is TGTGCCAGCAGCAGTAGCGGGAACTCCCAAGAGACCCAGTACTTC. It is translated as CASSSSGNSQETQYF.

To note about this clone: At the DNA level, this CDR3 is encoded by other sequences in the same sample as well. This chain connects TRBV18 to TRBJ2-7; TRBD2 aligns across 11 bases. The CDR3 has 15 residues. Looked up from germline, CDR1 is KGHSH and CDR2 is LQKENI. V shed 1 base, J shed 4 bases, and the junction held 3 bases outside the gene matches. The CDR3 spells CASSPRLAGGYEQYF. The CDR3 nucleotides are TGTGCCAGCTCACCACGGCTAGCGGGAGGATACGAGCAGTACTTC.

This rearrangement joins TRBV5-1 to TRBJ2-3; D might be TRBD1 (5 bases). Trimming left V 4 bases short and J 0 bases short, with 15 bases between. The CDR3 length is 16 residues. Germline V gene sequence: CDR1 SGHRS, CDR2 YFSETQ. The chain's CDR3 is CASSTSGFPSTDTQYF. The DNA of the CDR3 is TGCGCCAGCAGCACCTCAGGGTTCCCTAGCACAGATACGCAGTATTTT.

V is TRBV5-1 and J is TRBJ2-5, with D maybe TRBD2 (5 bases). This CDR3 comprises 15 residues. With 0 bases removed from V and 2 bases from J, the gap between germline ends came to 11 bases. Per the germline V gene, CDR1 is SGHRS and CDR2 is YFSETQ. DNA of the CDR3: TGCGCCAGCAGCTTGGGGGCTAGCTGGCAAGAGACCCAGTACTTC. This sequence encodes CASSLGASWQETQYF.

As to this clone: At one of its ends the junction is not consistent with the germline gene, which may arise from a read error. CDR3 in amino acids: CASSAEGKTTPNF. Written as DNA, the CDR3 is TGTGCCAGCAGTGCCGAAGGGAAGACAACCCCTAACTTC. The chain links TRBV2 to TRBJ1-2; no definite D call. CDR3 length equals 13 residues. Germline V gene data show CDR1 as SNHLY and CDR2 as FYNNEI.

The chain joins TRBV29-1 to TRBJ2-5, with D perhaps TRBD1 (6 bases). Germline loops: CDR1 SQVTM, CDR2 ANQGSEA. The CDR3 is 12 amino acids. V was trimmed by 7 bases and J by 2 bases, leaving 11 bases between them. The CDR3 DNA sequence: TGCAGCGCTAAACAGGGTCAAGAGACCCAGTACTTC. This sequence encodes CSAKQGQETQYF.

The CDR3 DNA reads TGTGCCAGCAGCCCCGGGGTAGGGGGATGGGGCCAAGAGACCCAGTACTTC. This codes for CASSPGVGGWGQETQYF. The chain uses TRBV9 and TRBJ2-5, with D possibly being TRBD1 (6 bases). Trimming took off 4 bases at V and 1 base at J, with 20 bases between the two ends. Germline V gene sequence: CDR1 SGDLS, CDR2 YYNGEE. The CDR3 loop spans 17 amino acids.

The rearrangement links TRBV11-2 to TRBJ2-3; D is unresolved. The V end lost 1 base, the J end lost 4 bases, and 15 bases lay between the germline ends. CDR3 length: 16 residues. CDR1 SGHAT and CDR2 FQNNGV come from the germline V gene. CDR3 nucleotides: TGTGCCAGCAGCTTAGTTTCAAGTTTAAGCCCAGATACGCAGTATTTT. This encodes CASSLVSSLSPDTQYF.

The chain links TRBV30 to TRBJ2-5, with 7 bases fitting TRBD2. The junction had 9 bases not matched to a gene; V was cut back by 0 bases and J by 5 bases. This CDR3 has 15 amino acids. CDR1 and CDR2 from the germline V gene are GTSNPN and SVGIG (reference sequence). CDR3 loop: CAWSVGGGDGETQYF. CDR3 nucleotide sequence: TGTGCCTGGAGTGTAGGTGGGGGGGATGGGGAGACCCAGTACTTC.

The genes are TRBV7-6 and TRBJ2-7; D is unclear. The CDR3 spans 13 residues. CDR1 is SGHVS, CDR2 FNYEAQ, per germline. The V gene lost 4 bases and the J gene lost 2 bases, with 9 bases spanning the gap. The CDR3 DNA is TGTGCCAGCAGCTACCGTGGGCCCTACGAGCAGTACTTC. Its protein product is CASSYRGPYEQYF.

The chain employs TRBV11-2 and TRBJ2-7, with D perhaps given as TRBD1 or TRBD2 (7 bases each). Trimming removed 5 bases at V and 3 bases at J, with 20 bases between. This CDR3 contains 16 residues. Germline V gene sequence: CDR1 SGHAT, CDR2 FQNNGV. CDR3: CASSQGEGARSYEQYF. In DNA form, the CDR3 reads TGTGCCAGCAGCCAGGGGGAGGGGGCGCGGAGCTACGAGCAGTACTTC.

The chain uses TRBV15 and TRBJ1-1; 7 positions match TRBD1. This CDR3 is 14 amino acids long. Germline CDR1 reads LNHNV; CDR2 reads YYDKDF (reference sequence). J lost 11 bases, V lost 5 bases, and 14 bases had no gene match. The CDR3 loop reads CATSPRAGGKHAFF. The CDR3 DNA reads as TGTGCCACCAGCCCTAGGGCAGGGGGAAAACACGCTTTCTTT.

CDR3 sequence (DNA): TGTGCCAGCAGCGTAGGTGGGAGGGCCGATAGTGAGCAGTTCTTC. Protein product: CASSVGGRADSEQFF. The rearrangement uses TRBV9 and TRBJ2-1; 7 bases map to TRBD2. Germline trimming cut 0 bases from V and 9 bases from J; bases unmatched to any gene: 9. The CDR3 is 15 amino acids. Germline V gene sequence: CDR1 SGDLS, CDR2 YYNGEE.

Of note for this clone: This same CDR3 is encoded by further DNA sequences in the sample. The chain is built from TRBV2 and TRBJ2-1; the match to TRBD1 covers 7 bases. V gave up 3 bases and J gave up 4 bases; unmatched junction bases: 3. CDR3 length: 14 amino acids. CDR1 SNHLY and CDR2 FYNNEI come from the germline V gene. CDR3 sequence reads: CASSDRDRYNEQFF. The CDR3 nucleotides read TGTGCCAGCAGTGATAGGGACAGATACAATGAGCAGTTCTTC.

This chain connects TRBV5-1 to TRBJ1-2; D is uncertain. CDR1 and CDR2 (germline): SGHRS, YFSETQ. The CDR3 extends over 13 amino acids. V was clipped by 1 base and J by 3 bases, with 7 bases between them. CDR3 amino acids: CASSLQVDYGYTF. The CDR3 DNA is TGCGCCAGCAGCTTGCAGGTGGACTATGGCTACACCTTC.

In its sample, this clone was seen a few times. The chain joins TRBV7-9 to TRBJ2-1, with 8 bases that match TRBD2. The CDR3 loop spans 15 amino acids. V trimming: 2 bases; J trimming: 8 bases; junction bases outside the gene matches: 8. Germline CDR1 reads SEHNR; CDR2 reads FQNEAQ (reference sequence). DNA for the CDR3: TGTGCCAGCAGCTTAAGTGGCGGGAGGATCGATGAGCAGTTCTTC. Translation gives CASSLSGGRIDEQFF.

J is TRBJ2-1 and V is TRBV10-3, with TRBD2 matching 9 bases. Trimming removed 8 bases from V and 9 bases from J; junction bases left unmatched: 14. The CDR3 covers 15 residues. The germline V gene encodes CDR1 ENHRY and CDR2 SYGVKD. Here the CDR3 DNA reads TGTGCCATCGGCCCGGGACTAGCTCAAGACGGTGAGCAGTTCTTC. It specifies CAIGPGLAQDGEQFF.

This chain links TRBV4-1 with TRBJ2-2; the match to TRBD1 covers 10 bases. The CDR3 is 14 residues long. CDR1 and CDR2 from the germline V gene are MGHRA and YSYEKL. V shed 6 bases, J shed 4 bases, and the junction held 2 bases outside the gene matches. DNA for the CDR3: TGCGCCAGCAGTGGACAGGGGGGCACCGGGGAGCTGTTTTTT. It codes for CASSGQGGTGELFF.